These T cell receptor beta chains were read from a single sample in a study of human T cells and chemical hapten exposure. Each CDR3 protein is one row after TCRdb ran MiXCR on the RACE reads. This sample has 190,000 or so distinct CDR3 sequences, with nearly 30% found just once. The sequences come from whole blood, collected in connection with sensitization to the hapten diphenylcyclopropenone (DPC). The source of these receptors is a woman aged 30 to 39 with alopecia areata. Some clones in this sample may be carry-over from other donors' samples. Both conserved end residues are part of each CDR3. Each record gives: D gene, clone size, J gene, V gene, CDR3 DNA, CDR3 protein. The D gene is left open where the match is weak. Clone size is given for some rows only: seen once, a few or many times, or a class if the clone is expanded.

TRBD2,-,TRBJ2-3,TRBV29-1,TGCAGCGTTGAAGGGAGAATAGCGGGGGGAAAGACTACAGATACGCAGTATTTT,CSVEGRIAGGKTTDTQYF
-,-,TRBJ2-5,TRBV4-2,TGTGCCAGCAGCCCGAACGGAGTTCACGAGACCCAGTACTTC,CASSPNGVHETQYF
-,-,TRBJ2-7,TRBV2,TGTGCCAGCAGTGAAGCGCGTGTGGTCTCCTACGAGCAGTACTTC,CASSEARVVSYEQYF
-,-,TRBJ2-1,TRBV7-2,TGTGCCAGCACCCTATTTAATTCCTACAATGAGCAGTTCTTC,CASTLFNSYNEQFF
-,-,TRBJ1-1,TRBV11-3,TGTGCCAGCAGCTTAGATATAGGACAAGATGAAGCTTTCTTT,CASSLDIGQDEAFF
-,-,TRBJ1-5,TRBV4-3,TGCACCAGCAGCCAAGAGGCAGGTTCAGGCAATCAGCCCCAGCATTTT,CTSSQEAGSGNQPQHF
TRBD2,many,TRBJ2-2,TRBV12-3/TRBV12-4,TGTGCCAGCAGTTCGATGGGACTAGCGAAAAACACCGGGGAGCTGTTTTTT,CASSSMGLAKNTGELFF
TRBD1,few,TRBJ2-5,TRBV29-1,TGCAGCGCAACGACAGGGGCGGTCTCCGAGACCCAGTACTTC,CSATTGAVSETQYF
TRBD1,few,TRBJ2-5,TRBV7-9,TGTGCCAGCAGCCCACAGGGGGCGGAGGCACAGACCCAGTACTTC,CASSPQGAEAQTQYF
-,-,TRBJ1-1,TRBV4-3,TGCGCCAGCAGCCAAGGAAGCCGGCAAGAAGCTTTCTTT,CASSQGSRQEAFF
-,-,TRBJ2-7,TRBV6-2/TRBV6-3,TGTGCCAGCGGCAGAGTCTACGAGCAGTACTTC,CASGRVYEQYF
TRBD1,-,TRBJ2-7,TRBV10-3,TGTGCCATCAGTCTGCAGGGGGAAGGGTACGAGCAGTACTTC,CAISLQGEGYEQYF
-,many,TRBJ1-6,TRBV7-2,TGTGCCAGCAGCTTAGGGGGTAATAATTCACCCCTCCACTTT,CASSLGGNNSPLHF
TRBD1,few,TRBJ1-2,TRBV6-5,TGTGCCAGCAGAGAGACAGGGATCGGCTATGGCTACACCTTC,CASRETGIGYGYTF
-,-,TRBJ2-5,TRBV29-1,TGCAGCGTTGAATCATACCAAGAGACCCAGTACTTC,CSVESYQETQYF
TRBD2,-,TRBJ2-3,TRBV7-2,TGTGCCAGCAGCCTTACCCGGGTCGGGGGGTACTTGGATACGCAGTATTTT,CASSLTRVGGYLDTQYF
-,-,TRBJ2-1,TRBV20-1,TGCAGTGCTAGAGATCGGGACAATGAGCAGTTCTTC,CSARDRDNEQFF
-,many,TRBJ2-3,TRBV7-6,TGTGCCAGCAGCTTAGTAGCCTCAGATACGCAGTATTTT,CASSLVASDTQYF
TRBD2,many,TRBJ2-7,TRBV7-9,TGTGCCAGCAGCTTAGCGCTGGGACTAGCGGGGGCCTACGAGCAGTACTTC,CASSLALGLAGAYEQYF
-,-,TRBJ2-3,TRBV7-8,TGTGCCAGCAGCTTAGGTACGAGGGCAGATACGCAGTATTTT,CASSLGTRADTQYF
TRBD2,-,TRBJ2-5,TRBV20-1,TGCAGTGTCACGGGACTAGCGGGAGAGACCCAGTACTTC,CSVTGLAGETQYF
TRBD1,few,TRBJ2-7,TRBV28,TGTGCCAGCAGGGGGACAGGGGGCTCCTACGAGCAGTACTTC,CASRGTGGSYEQYF
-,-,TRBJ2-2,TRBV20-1,TGCAGTGCTCCCACAGGGATCCCCGGGGAGCTGTTTTTT,CSAPTGIPGELFF
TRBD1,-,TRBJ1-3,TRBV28,TGTGCCAGCACCGATGGACAGGCTGGAAACACCATATATTTT,CASTDGQAGNTIYF
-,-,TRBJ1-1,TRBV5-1,TGCGCCAGCAGCCACCAGGGTTCCGCTGAAGCTTTCTTT,CASSHQGSAEAFF
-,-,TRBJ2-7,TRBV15,TGTGCCACCAGCAGAGGGAGAGGGGACATCCCCTCCTACGAGCAGTACTTC,CATSRGRGDIPSYEQYF
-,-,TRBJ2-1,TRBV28,TGTGCCAGCAGTTTGAAGGGGGGTAAATACAATGAGCAGTTCTTC,CASSLKGGKYNEQFF
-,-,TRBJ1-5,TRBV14,TGTGCCAGCAGCCAAGAGGGGAATCAGCCCCAGCATTTT,CASSQEGNQPQHF
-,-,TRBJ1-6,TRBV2,TGTGCCAGCAGTGAAGGGTTTGCCGCCAGAAGGGGCGGCTCCTATAATTCACCCCTCCACTTT,CASSEGFAARRGGSYNSPLHF
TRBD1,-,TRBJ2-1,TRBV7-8,TGTGCCAGCAGCTTAATACAGGGGACGTACAATGAGCAGTTCTTC,CASSLIQGTYNEQFF
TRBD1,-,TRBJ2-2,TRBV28,TGTGCCAGCCTTACAGGGGGCATGAACACCGGGGAGCTGTTTTTT,CASLTGGMNTGELFF
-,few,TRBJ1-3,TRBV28,TGTGCCAGCAGTATCAGAAACACCATATATTTT,CASSIRNTIYF
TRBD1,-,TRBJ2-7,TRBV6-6,TGTGCCAGCAGACGCCCCGGACAGGACGAGCAGTACTTC,CASRRPGQDEQYF
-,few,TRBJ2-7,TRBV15,TGTGCCACCAGCAGAGGGACAGCAGGTCCTACCGAGCAGTACTTC,CATSRGTAGPTEQYF
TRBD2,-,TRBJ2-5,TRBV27,TGTGCCAGCAGTTCCTCCGTGCTAGCGGGAGGGCCGGGGGAGACCCAGTACTTC,CASSSSVLAGGPGETQYF
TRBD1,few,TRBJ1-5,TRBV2,TGTGCCAGCAGAGAGGGGGCCATTATTCAGCCCCAGCATTTT,CASREGAIIQPQHF
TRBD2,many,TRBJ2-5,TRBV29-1,TGCAGCGTTGAAAAAGGACTAGCGGGAGGCCGGTCGGGGACCCAGTACTTC,CSVEKGLAGGRSGTQYF
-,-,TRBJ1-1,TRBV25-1,TGTGCCAGCAGTGCCGACAGCCTTGAAGCTTTCTTT,CASSADSLEAFF
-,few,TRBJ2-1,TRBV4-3,TGCGCCAGCAGCCAAGGGGATTACAGGGATGAGCAGTTCTTC,CASSQGDYRDEQFF
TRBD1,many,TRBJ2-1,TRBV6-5,TGTGCCAGCAGTTACCAACGAGGACAGGGCTACAATGAGCAGTTCTTC,CASSYQRGQGYNEQFF
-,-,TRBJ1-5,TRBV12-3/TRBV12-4,TGTGCCAGCAGACAAGGGGAATGGGGCAATCAGCCCCAGCATTTT,CASRQGEWGNQPQHF
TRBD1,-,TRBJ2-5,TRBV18,TGTGCCAGCTCACCACCGAGGACAGGGGAGGAGACCCAGTACTTC,CASSPPRTGEETQYF
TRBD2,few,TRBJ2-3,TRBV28,TGTGCCAGCAGCCCAGCGGGAGCGGTCACAGATACGCAGTATTTT,CASSPAGAVTDTQYF
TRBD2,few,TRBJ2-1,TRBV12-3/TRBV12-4,TGTGCCAGCAGCCGTAGCGGGGGGGCACCGCATGAGCAGTTCTTC,CASSRSGGAPHEQFF
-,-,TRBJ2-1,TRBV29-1,TGCAGCGTTGGGACGGGCGGGTTCGCCTACAATGAGCAGTTCTTC,CSVGTGGFAYNEQFF
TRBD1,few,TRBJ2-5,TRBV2,TGTGCCAGAGGACAGGGGAATGGCGAGACCCAGTACTTC,CARGQGNGETQYF
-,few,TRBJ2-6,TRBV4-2,TGTGCCAGCAGCCAAGATCCCACAATTTTCTCTGGGGCCAACGTCCTGACTTTC,CASSQDPTIFSGANVLTF
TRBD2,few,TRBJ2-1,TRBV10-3,TGTGCCATCAGACCCGATTCTAGCGGAAATGAGCAGTTCTTC,CAIRPDSSGNEQFF
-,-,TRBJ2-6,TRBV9,TGTGCCAGCAGCGTAGGGGGTGCCCCTGGGGCCAACGTCCTGACTTTC,CASSVGGAPGANVLTF
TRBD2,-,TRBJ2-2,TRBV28,TGTGCCAGCAAACCGACTAACGGGAGGTTCACCGGGGAGCTGTTTTTT,CASKPTNGRFTGELFF
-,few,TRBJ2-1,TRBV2,TGTGCCAGCAGTGAAGTGGGCTACAACAATGAGCAGTTCTTC,CASSEVGYNNEQFF
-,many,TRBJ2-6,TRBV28,TGTGCCAGCACTTCAGCCTCCTCTGGGGCCAACGTCCTGACTTTC,CASTSASSGANVLTF
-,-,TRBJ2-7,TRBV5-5,TGTGCCAGCAGCGTAGGGTCCGTCGGAGGGGCCTACGAGCAGTACTTC,CASSVGSVGGAYEQYF
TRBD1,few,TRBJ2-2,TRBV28,TGTGCCACCCGGACAGGGACGAACACCGGGGAGCTGTTTTTT,CATRTGTNTGELFF
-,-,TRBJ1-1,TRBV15,TGTGCCGCCGAATCTGCGGGCCCCGGGAACACTGAAGCTTTCTTT,CAAESAGPGNTEAFF
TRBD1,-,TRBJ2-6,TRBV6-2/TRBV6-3,TGTGCCAGCAGCGATTTACGACAGGGCCTCTTCTCTGGGGCCAACGTCCTGACTTTC,CASSDLRQGLFSGANVLTF
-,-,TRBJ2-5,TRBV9,TGTGCCAGCAGCGTAGCTGGGGAGGTCGGTGAGACCCAGTACTTC,CASSVAGEVGETQYF